A single sample gave rise to the 15 T cell receptor beta chains below, sequenced in a study of T cells in Graves' hyperthyroidism and ophthalmopathy. TCR beta CDR3 sequences were amplified from RNA transcripts. Researchers ran a first-round RT-PCR on the TCR CDR3 using the HTBI primer set. Each CDR3 protein is one row after TCRdb ran MiXCR on the multiplex PCR reads. The sample records fewer than 650,000 distinct CDR3 sequences, approximately 15% being singletons. Specimen: blood. The receptors here all came from a woman in her 30s with Graves' hyperthyroidism that later progressed to Graves' ophthalmopathy.

This clonotype was found many times. The rearrangement joins TRBV27 to TRBJ1-6; D is perhaps TRBD1 (6 bases). The V gene's germline CDR1 is MNHEY and CDR2 SMNVEV (reference sequence). Trimming took off 6 bases at V and 8 bases at J, with 20 bases between the two ends. The CDR3 loop spans 16 amino acids. CDR3 DNA sequence: TGTGCCAGCAGCGTCTCGGGGGCCGGAACTTATTCACCCCTCCACTTT. Its protein product is CASSVSGAGTYSPLHF.

This clonotype showed up many times. The rearrangement links TRBV30 to TRBJ1-4, with TRBD1 as a possible D gene (6 bases). V lost 0 bases to trimming and J lost 4 bases, with 12 bases between them. Germline V gene lookup returns CDR1 GTSNPN and CDR2 SVGIG (reference sequence). This CDR3 comprises 15 residues. The CDR3 sequence: CAWSVRTAFNEKLFF. The CDR3 DNA reads TGTGCCTGGAGTGTAAGGACAGCTTTTAATGAAAAACTGTTTTTT.

This clonotype was counted many times. The gene calls are TRBV3-1 and TRBJ2-5, with 7 nucleotides matching TRBD1. CDR1 is LGHDT, CDR2 YNNKEL, per germline (reference sequence). The CDR3 extends over 15 amino acids. The ends lost 7 bases at V and 5 bases at J; junction bases unmatched: 13. The DNA for the CDR3 is TGTGCCAGCAACCCTCGACAGGGTTATCGGGAGACCCAGTACTTC. Protein product: CASNPRQGYRETQYF.

The sample holds many counts of this clonotype. This chain's CDR3 is CASPGEHTEAFF. CDR3 sequence (DNA): TGTGCCAGCCCCGGGGAGCACACTGAAGCTTTCTTT. The chain joins TRBV11-2 to TRBJ1-1; the D is unclear. The CDR3 consists of 12 residues. Germline values: CDR1 SGHAT, CDR2 FQNNGV. Between the trimmed V and J ends, which lost 8 bases and 3 bases, there was a span of 10 bases. Using reference TRBV11-2 and TRBJ1-1 for the parts outside the CDR3, the full variable domain is EAGVAQSPRYKIIEKRQSVAFWCNPISGHATLYWYQQILGQGPKLLIQFQNNGVVDDSQLPKDRFSAERLKGVDSTLKIQPAKLEDSAVYLCASPGEHTEAFFGQGTRLTVV.

This clonotype was recorded many times. The DNA for the CDR3 is TGTGCCAGCAGTTTAGCCCTTTGGACCCTTGCAACTAATGAAAAACTGTTTTTT. It is translated as CASSLALWTLATNEKLFF. The V and J genes are TRBV12-3 or TRBV12-4 and TRBJ1-4, with D uncertain. V was cut by 0 bases and J by 0 bases, with 14 bases left in between. This CDR3 comprises 18 residues.

This clonotype has at least ten counts. CDR3 sequence: CASSQDWNTEAFF. The CDR3 DNA sequence: TGTGCCAGCAGCCAAGACTGGAACACTGAAGCTTTCTTT. The chain is built from TRBV3-1 and TRBJ1-1; D is undetermined. CDR1 is LGHDT, CDR2 YNNKEL, per germline (reference sequence). Trimming stripped 0 bases from V and 1 base from J, with 3 bases between. The CDR3 length is 13 residues.

Of note for this clonotype: This may come from a read error, since a much larger clone is one base off. The V and J genes are TRBV3-1 and TRBJ1-2; no firm D call. The CDR3 contains 15 residues. V lost 7 bases to trimming and J lost 3 bases, with 18 bases between them. Germline CDR1 LGHDT, CDR2 YNNKEL (reference sequence). The CDR3, as DNA: TGTGCCAGCAACCAGCACACTCGTTGGGACTATGGCTACACCTTC. Translated, it gives CASNQHTRWDYGYTF.

This clonotype was observed many times. The chain joins TRBV2 to TRBJ1-1; 7 positions match TRBD1. The CDR3 loop spans 12 amino acids. V shed 6 bases and J 11 bases; nucleotides not matched to a gene: 9. Germline V gene data show CDR1 as SNHLY and CDR2 as FYNNEI. For the CDR3, the DNA is TGTGCCAGCAGGGAGACAGGGTTGCAGGCTTTCTTT. It yields the protein CASRETGLQAFF.

This clonotype was seen ten or more times. This chain joins TRBV11-3 and TRBJ2-2; 9 bases map to TRBD1. Unmatched junction bases numbered 5, after V lost 5 bases and J lost 1 base. The CDR3 runs to 16 residues. Germline assignment: CDR1 SGHNT and CDR2 YENEEA. The CDR3 DNA reads as TGTGCCAGCAGCCATCCGGGACAGGGGAACACCGGGGAGCTGTTTTTT. Translation: CASSHPGQGNTGELFF.

About this clonotype: A read error may explain this, as a much larger clone is one base away. This CDR3 reads CASRTTQLEAFF. The DNA for the CDR3 is TGTGCCAGCAGGACAACACAGCTTGAAGCTTTCTTT. This sequence joins TRBV27 and TRBJ1-1; D gene unclear. Germline values: CDR1 MNHEY, CDR2 SMNVEV (reference sequence). V lost 6 bases and J lost 7, with 12 bases in between. The CDR3 sequence is 12 residues long.

This clonotype was seen repeatedly, ten times or more. V gene TRBV5-4 combines with J gene TRBJ2-6; D uncertain. This CDR3 comprises 15 residues. V lost 0 bases, J lost 2 bases, and 6 bases lay in between. CDR1 SGHNT and CDR2 YYREEE come from the germline V gene (reference sequence). The CDR3 is CASSLGHAGANVLTF. In DNA, the CDR3 is TGTGCCAGCAGCTTGGGTCACGCTGGGGCCAACGTCCTGACTTTC.

This clonotype was seen at least ten times. The chain uses TRBV2 and TRBJ1-5, with D unresolved. The CDR3 spans 14 residues. V was shortened by 7 bases and J by 1 base, with 11 bases between the two germline ends. CDR1 is SNHLY, CDR2 FYNNEI, per germline. The CDR3 sequence is CASTPGLSNQPQHF. CDR3 bases: TGTGCCAGCACCCCCGGACTGAGCAATCAGCCCCAGCATTTT.

This clonotype was observed many times. This sequence joins TRBV15 and TRBJ1-1; TRBD1 matches at 7 bases. Germline V lookup: CDR1 LNHNV, CDR2 YYDKDF (reference sequence). There are 14 residues in the CDR3. The J segment lost 5 bases and the V segment lost 5 bases, leaving 8 bases of the junction unmatched. The CDR3: CATSQPAGGTEAFF. The CDR3 coding sequence is TGTGCCACCAGCCAACCCGCAGGGGGAACTGAAGCTTTCTTT.

The chain employs TRBV11-2 and TRBJ2-3; D gene uncertain. With 5 bases removed from V and 3 bases from J, the gap between germline ends came to 12 bases. The CDR3 consists of 14 residues. Germline CDR1 is SGHAT and CDR2 is FQNNGV. For the CDR3, the DNA is TGTGCCAGCAGCCGGGCACTGGGGACAGATACGCAGTATTTT. This gives the protein CASSRALGTDTQYF. Using reference TRBV11-2 and TRBJ2-3 for the parts outside the CDR3, the full variable domain is EAGVAQSPRYKIIEKRQSVAFWCNPISGHATLYWYQQILGQGPKLLIQFQNNGVVDDSQLPKDRFSAERLKGVDSTLKIQPAKLEDSAVYLCASSRALGTDTQYFGPGTRLTVL.

The chain employs TRBV19 and TRBJ1-2; 7 nucleotides align to TRBD1. Germline assignment: CDR1 LNHDA and CDR2 SQIVND (reference sequence). The CDR3 covers 15 residues. Germline trimming cut 4 bases from V and 0 bases from J; bases unmatched to any gene: 5. The DNA of the CDR3 is TGTGCCAGTAGTAGGTCGGGGACAGCTAACTATGGCTACACCTTC. Encoded protein: CASSRSGTANYGYTF.